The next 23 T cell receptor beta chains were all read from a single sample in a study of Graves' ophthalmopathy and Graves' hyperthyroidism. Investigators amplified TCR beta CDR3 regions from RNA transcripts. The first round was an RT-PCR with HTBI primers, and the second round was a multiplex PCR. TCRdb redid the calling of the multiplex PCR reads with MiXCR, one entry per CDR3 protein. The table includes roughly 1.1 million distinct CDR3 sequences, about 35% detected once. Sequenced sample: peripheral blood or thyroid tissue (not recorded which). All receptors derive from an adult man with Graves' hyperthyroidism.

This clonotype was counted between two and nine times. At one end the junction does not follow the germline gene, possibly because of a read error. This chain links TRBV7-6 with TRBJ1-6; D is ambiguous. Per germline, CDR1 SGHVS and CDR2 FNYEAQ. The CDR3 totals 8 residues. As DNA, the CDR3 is TGTGCCAGCAGCTTAGCCACCTTT. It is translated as CASSLATF.

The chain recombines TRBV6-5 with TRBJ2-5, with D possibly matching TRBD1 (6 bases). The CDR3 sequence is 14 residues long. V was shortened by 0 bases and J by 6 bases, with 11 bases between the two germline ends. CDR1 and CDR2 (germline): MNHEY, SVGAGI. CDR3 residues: CASSYSGAQQTQYF. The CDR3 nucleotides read TGTGCCAGCAGTTACTCGGGGGCCCAGCAGACCCAGTACTTC.

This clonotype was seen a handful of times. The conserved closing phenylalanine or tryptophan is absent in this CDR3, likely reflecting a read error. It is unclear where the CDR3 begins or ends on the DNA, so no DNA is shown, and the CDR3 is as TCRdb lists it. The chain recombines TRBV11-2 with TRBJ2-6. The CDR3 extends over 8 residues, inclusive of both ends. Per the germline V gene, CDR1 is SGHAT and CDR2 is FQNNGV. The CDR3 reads CASRPSGY.

The CDR3 reads CASSQNFGQETQYF. DNA for the CDR3: TGCGCCAGCAGCCAAAATTTTGGGCAAGAGACCCAGTACTTC. The chain is built from TRBV4-1 and TRBJ2-5; D uncertain. The CDR3 loop spans 14 amino acids. Germline V gene lookup returns CDR1 MGHRA and CDR2 YSYEKL. V was clipped by 2 bases and J by 2 bases, with 9 bases between them.

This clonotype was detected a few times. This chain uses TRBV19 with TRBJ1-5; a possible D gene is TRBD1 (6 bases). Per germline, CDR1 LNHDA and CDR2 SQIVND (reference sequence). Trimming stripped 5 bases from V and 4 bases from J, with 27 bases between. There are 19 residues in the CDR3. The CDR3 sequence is CASSLGQGFRTPGNQPQHF. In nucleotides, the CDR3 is TGTGCCAGTAGTCTTGGGCAGGGGTTTCGGACACCAGGAAATCAGCCCCAGCATTTT.

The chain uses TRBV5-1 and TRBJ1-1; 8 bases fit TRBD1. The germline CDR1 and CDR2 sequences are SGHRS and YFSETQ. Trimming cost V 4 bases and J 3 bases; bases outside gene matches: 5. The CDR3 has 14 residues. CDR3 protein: CASSQGQAHTEAFF. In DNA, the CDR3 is TGCGCCAGCAGCCAGGGACAGGCGCACACTGAAGCTTTCTTT.

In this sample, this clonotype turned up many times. CDR3 sequence (DNA): TGCAGCAGAGCGGGAGGGGCCCAAGAGACCCAGTACTTC. As protein: CSRAGGAQETQYF. The rearrangement joins TRBV20-1 to TRBJ2-5; TRBD2 agrees at 10 bases. The CDR3 is 13 amino acids. In germline, CDR1 is DFQATT, CDR2 SNEGSKA (reference sequence).

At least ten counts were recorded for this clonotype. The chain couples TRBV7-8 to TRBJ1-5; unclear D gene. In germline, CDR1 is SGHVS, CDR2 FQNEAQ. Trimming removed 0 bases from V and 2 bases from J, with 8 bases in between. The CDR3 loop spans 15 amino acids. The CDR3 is CASSLASGGNQPQHF. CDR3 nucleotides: TGTGCCAGCAGCTTAGCATCTGGGGGCAATCAGCCCCAGCATTTT.

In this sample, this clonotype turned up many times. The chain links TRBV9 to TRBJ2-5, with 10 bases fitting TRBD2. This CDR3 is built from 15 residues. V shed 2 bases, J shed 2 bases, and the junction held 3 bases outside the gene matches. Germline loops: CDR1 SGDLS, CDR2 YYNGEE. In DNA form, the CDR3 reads TGTGCCAGCAGCGTGGGACTAGCGCCACAAGAGACCCAGTACTTC. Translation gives CASSVGLAPQETQYF.

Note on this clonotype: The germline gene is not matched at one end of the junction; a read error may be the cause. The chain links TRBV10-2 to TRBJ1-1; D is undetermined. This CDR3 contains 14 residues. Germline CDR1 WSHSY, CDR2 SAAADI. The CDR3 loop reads CTSRESRLNTEAFF. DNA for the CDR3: TGCACCAGCAGAGAGTCCAGGCTGAACACTGAAGCTTTCTTT.

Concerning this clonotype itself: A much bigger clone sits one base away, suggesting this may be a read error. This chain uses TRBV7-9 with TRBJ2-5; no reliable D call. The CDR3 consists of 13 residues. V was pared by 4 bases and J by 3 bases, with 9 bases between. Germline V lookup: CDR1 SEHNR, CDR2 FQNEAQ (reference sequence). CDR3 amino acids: CASSSGRKETQYF. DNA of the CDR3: TGTGCCAGCAGCTCCGGTAGAAAAGAGACCCAGTACTTC. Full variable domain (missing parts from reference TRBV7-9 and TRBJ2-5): DTGVSQNPRHKITKRGQNVTFRCDPISEHNRLYWYRQTLGQGPEFLTYFQNEAQLEKSRLLSDRFSAERPKGSFSTLEIQRTEQGDSAMYLCASSSGRKETQYFGPGTRLLVL.

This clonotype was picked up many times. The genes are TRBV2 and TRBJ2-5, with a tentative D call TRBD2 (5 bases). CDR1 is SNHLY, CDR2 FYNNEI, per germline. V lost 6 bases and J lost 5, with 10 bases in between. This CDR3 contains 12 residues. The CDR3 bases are TGTGCCAGCAGAACTAGTACGGAGACCCAGTACTTC. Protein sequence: CASRTSTETQYF.

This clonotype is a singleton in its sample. The CDR3 protein is CATSREGGEAQYF. The CDR3 nucleotides read TGTGCCACCAGCAGAGAAGGGGGGGAGGCCCAGTACTTC. This rearrangement joins TRBV15 to TRBJ2-5; D is possibly TRBD2 (7 bases). Germline CDR1 reads LNHNV; CDR2 reads YYDKDF (reference sequence). The CDR3 is made up of 13 amino acids. Trimming stripped 0 bases from V and 9 bases from J, with 11 bases between.

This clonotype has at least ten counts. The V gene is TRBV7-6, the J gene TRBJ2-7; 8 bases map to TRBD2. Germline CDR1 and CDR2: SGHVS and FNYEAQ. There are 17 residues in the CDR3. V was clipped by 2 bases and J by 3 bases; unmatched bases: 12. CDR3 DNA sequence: TGTGCCAGCAGCTTATCAGCCCCGACTAGCGAGGGCTACGAGCAGTACTTC. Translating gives CASSLSAPTSEGYEQYF.

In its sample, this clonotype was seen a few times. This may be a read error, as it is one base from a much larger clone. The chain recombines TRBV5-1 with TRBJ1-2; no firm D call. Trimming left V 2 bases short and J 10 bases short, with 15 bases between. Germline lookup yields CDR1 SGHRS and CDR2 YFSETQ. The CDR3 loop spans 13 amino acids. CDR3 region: CASSFEGEGTYTF. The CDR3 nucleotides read TGCGCCAGCAGCTTTGAGGGTGAGGGTACCTACACCTTC.

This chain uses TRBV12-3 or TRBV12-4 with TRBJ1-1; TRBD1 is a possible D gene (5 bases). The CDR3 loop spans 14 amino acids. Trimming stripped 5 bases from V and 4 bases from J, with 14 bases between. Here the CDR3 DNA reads TGTGCCAGCAGTACGCAGGGAATTGGCACTGAAGCTTTCTTT. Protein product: CASSTQGIGTEAFF.

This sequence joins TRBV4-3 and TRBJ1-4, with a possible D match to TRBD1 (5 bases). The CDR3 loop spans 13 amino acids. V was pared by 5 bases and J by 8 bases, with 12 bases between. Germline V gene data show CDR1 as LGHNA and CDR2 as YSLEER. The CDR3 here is CASSGAGLEKLFF. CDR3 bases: TGCGCCAGCAGCGGGGCAGGGCTGGAAAAACTGTTTTTT.

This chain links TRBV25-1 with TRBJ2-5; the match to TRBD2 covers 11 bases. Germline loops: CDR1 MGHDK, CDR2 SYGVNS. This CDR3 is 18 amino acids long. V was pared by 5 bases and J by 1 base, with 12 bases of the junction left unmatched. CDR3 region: CASSLFWLAGGRQETQYF. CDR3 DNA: TGTGCCAGCAGTTTATTTTGGCTAGCGGGGGGCCGCCAAGAGACCCAGTACTTC.

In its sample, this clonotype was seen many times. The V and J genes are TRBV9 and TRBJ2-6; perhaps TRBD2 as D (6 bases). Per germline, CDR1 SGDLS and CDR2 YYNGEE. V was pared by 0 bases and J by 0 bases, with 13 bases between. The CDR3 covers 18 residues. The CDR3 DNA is TGTGCCAGCAGCGTAGAAGGCGGGGCACTCTCTGGGGCCAACGTCCTGACTTTC. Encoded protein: CASSVEGGALSGANVLTF.

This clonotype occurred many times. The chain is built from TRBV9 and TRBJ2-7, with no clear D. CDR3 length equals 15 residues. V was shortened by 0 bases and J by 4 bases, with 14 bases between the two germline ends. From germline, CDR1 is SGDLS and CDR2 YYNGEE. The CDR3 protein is CASSVDIGFVYEQYF. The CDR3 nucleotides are TGTGCCAGCAGCGTAGACATAGGGTTCGTGTACGAGCAGTACTTC.

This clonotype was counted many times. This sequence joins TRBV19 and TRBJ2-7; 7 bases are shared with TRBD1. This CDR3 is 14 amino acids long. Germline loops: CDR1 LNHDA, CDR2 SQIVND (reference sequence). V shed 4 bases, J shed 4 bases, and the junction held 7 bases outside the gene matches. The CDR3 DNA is TGTGCCAGTAGTACGGAGGACAGGAGGTACGAGCAGTACTTC. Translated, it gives CASSTEDRRYEQYF.

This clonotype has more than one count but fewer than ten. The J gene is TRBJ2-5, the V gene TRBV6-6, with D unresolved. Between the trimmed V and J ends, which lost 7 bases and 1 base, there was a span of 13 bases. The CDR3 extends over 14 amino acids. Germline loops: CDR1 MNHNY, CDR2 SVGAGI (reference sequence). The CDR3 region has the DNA TGTGCCAGCAACGGAGTGACACGCCAAGAGACCCAGTACTTC. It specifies CASNGVTRQETQYF.

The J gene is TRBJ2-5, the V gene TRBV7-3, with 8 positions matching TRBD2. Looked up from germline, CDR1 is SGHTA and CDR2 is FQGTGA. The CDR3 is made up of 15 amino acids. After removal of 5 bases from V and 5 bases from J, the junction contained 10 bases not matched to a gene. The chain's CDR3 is CASSLDGGGSETQYF. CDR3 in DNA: TGTGCCAGCAGCCTGGACGGGGGGGGTTCGGAGACCCAGTACTTC.